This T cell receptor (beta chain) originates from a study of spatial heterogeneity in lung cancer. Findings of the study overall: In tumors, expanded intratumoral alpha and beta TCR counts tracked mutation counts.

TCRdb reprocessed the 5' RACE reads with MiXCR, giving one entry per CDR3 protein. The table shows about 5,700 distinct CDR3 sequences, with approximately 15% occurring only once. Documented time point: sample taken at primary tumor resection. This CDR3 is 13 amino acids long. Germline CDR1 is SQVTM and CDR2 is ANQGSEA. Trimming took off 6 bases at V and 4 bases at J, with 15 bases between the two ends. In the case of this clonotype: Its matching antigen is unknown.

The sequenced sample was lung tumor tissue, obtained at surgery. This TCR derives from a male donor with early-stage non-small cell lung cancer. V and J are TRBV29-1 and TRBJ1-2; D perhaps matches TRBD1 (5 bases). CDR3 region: CSVHDSLSYGYTF. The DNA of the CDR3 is TGCAGCGTCCATGACAGTTTGTCCTATGGCTACACCTTC.